These 9 T cell receptor beta chains were all obtained from the same sample, sequenced in a study of blood T cell repertoires in COVID-19. Clones were sequenced by immunoSEQ multiplex PCR, and TCRdb holds only the in-frame ones, with some missing. The data show 150,000 to 200,000 clones, around 82% seen once. The source material was peripheral blood. The receptors were gathered from a man in his sixties with active or convalescent COVID-19.

The genes are TRBV18 and TRBJ1-1; 11 bases align to TRBD1. The V segment lost 3 bases and the J segment 4 bases; nucleotides outside the gene matches: 7. Germline CDR1 is KGHSH and CDR2 is LQKENI. The CDR3 totals 16 residues. The CDR3 coding sequence is TGTGCCAGCTCACCCCCTCTGGGACAGGGGGGCACTGAAGCTTTCTTT. Its protein product is CASSPPLGQGGTEAFF. The full variable domain, its missing parts supplied by reference TRBV18 and TRBJ1-1, is NAGVMQNPRHLVRRRGQEARLRCSPMKGHSHVYWYRQLPEEGLKFMVYLQKENIIDESGMPKERFSAEFPKEGPSILRIQQVVRGDSAAYFCASSPPLGQGGTEAFFGQGTRLTVV.

The V and J genes are TRBV28 and TRBJ2-1, with 9 positions matching TRBD2. Losses at the gene ends were 4 bases for V and 6 bases for J; bases not matched to a gene: 4. The CDR3 totals 14 residues. Germline V CDR1 and CDR2: MDHEN, SYDVKM. CDR3 bases: TGTGCCAGCAGTTGGTCTAGCGGGGCCAATGAGCAGTTCTTC. Its translation: CASSWSSGANEQFF.

The V gene is TRBV6-4, the J gene TRBJ1-2; D remains unclear. The germline CDR1 and CDR2 sequences are MRHNA and SNTAGT. This CDR3 is built from 11 residues. Trimming took 4 bases from V and 8 from J, leaving 8 bases between them. The CDR3 sequence: CASSGGRGYTF. As DNA, the CDR3 is TGTGCCAGCAGTGGCGGGAGAGGCTACACCTTC.

This rearrangement joins TRBV24-1 to TRBJ1-1, with 9 nucleotides matching TRBD1. Germline CDR1 KGHDR, CDR2 SFDVKD. The junction had 9 bases not matched to a gene; V was cut back by 10 bases and J by 1 base. The CDR3 contains 15 residues. The CDR3 nucleotides read TGTGCCACGAGCCCCCGGGGACAGGGGAACACTGAAGCTTTCTTT. It yields the protein CATSPRGQGNTEAFF.

The chain is built from TRBV10-3 and TRBJ2-1; 9 nucleotides agree with TRBD2. There are 17 residues in the CDR3. Per the germline V gene, CDR1 is ENHRY and CDR2 is SYGVKD. V was pared by 6 bases and J by 0 bases, with 9 bases of the junction left unmatched. CDR3 nucleotide sequence: TGTGCCATCAGCGCAAGACTAGCGGAGAGCTCCTACAATGAGCAGTTCTTC. This translates into CAISARLAESSYNEQFF.

The gene calls are TRBV20-1 and TRBJ1-1; D unclear. Trimming removed 5 bases at V and 6 bases at J, with 10 bases between. The CDR3 loop spans 11 amino acids. Germline assignment: CDR1 DFQATT and CDR2 SNEGSKA (reference sequence). The CDR3 reads CSAGFSAEAFF. CDR3 DNA sequence: TGCAGTGCTGGATTTAGCGCTGAAGCTTTCTTT.

The chain combines TRBV2 with TRBJ2-3, with a weak D call TRBD1 (5 bases). The CDR3 totals 15 residues. Germline V gene lookup returns CDR1 SNHLY and CDR2 FYNNEI. Trimming stripped 1 base from V and 1 base from J, with 9 bases between. CDR3 region: CASSEGGFGTDTQYF. The CDR3 region has the DNA TGTGCCAGCAGTGAAGGGGGCTTTGGCACAGATACGCAGTATTTT. Combining the CDR3 with reference TRBV2 and TRBJ2-3 gives the whole variable domain EPEVTQTPSHQVTQMGQEVILRCVPISNHLYFYWYRQILGQKVEFLVSFYNNEISEKSEIFDDQFSVERPDGSNFTLKIRSTKLEDSAMYFCASSEGGFGTDTQYFGPGTRLTVL.

The chain employs TRBV5-1 and TRBJ2-5; D not resolved. Trimming took off 3 bases at V and 7 bases at J, with 22 bases between the two ends. The CDR3 runs 16 residues. Germline lookup yields CDR1 SGHRS and CDR2 YFSETQ. This CDR3 reads CASSSTPKTNRATQYF. CDR3 bases: TGCGCCAGCAGCTCCACCCCCAAAACAAACCGTGCGACCCAGTACTTC.

This clone was seen just once. The CDR3 DNA follows: TGTGCCAGCAGCTTAGGACAGGATGCTTGGAACACTGAAGCTTTCTTT. It yields the protein CASSLGQDAWNTEAFF. The chain recombines TRBV7-6 with TRBJ1-1; D possibly corresponds to TRBD1 (6 bases). Deletions cut 1 base from V and 1 base from J, with 13 bases between. This CDR3 has 16 amino acids. Germline V lookup: CDR1 SGHVS, CDR2 FNYEAQ.